This T cell receptor (beta chain) was observed in a study of human T cells and chemical hapten exposure. This CDR3 spans 13 amino acids. Per the germline V gene, CDR1 is MGHDK and CDR2 is SYGVNS. V dropped 6 bases and J dropped 5; count of bases not matched to a gene: 5. In the library, unique molecular identifiers were attached to individual cDNA molecules. As processed by the authors: Samples held a median of around 92,000 TCRs, range roughly 20,000–750,000. From the RACE reads, TCRdb called clonotypes with MiXCR, one entry per CDR3 protein. TCRdb assigned the V and J calls; the authors' analysis was not used. The sample holds about 190,000 distinct CDR3 sequences, around 25% seen once. Regarding time point: patch test 3, about 24 weeks after DPC sensitization. As for treatment: therapeutic diphenylcyclopropenone sensitization with weekly scalp DPC.

This chain joins TRBV25-1 and TRBJ2-5; TRBD2 agrees at 8 bases. This receptor was taken from a woman aged 40 to 50 with alopecia areata. Some clones in this sample may be carry-over from other donors' samples. Source: whole blood, taken in connection with sensitization to the hapten diphenylcyclopropenone (DPC). CDR3 sequence: CASSGGGSETQYF. The CDR3 DNA sequence: TGTGCCAGCAGCGGGGGGGGGTCTGAGACCCAGTACTTC.